Listed here are 30 T cell receptor beta chains from one sample, sequenced in a study of OX40 agonist ivuxolimab in advanced cancers. Measured with immunoSEQ multiplex PCR; TCRdb has only the in-frame clones, and not every one. Of roughly 67,000 clones in the sample, about 79% are singletons; the top ten hold approximately 1.5%. The sample here was CD4+ or CD8+ T cells sorted from blood, taken in a trial of the OX40 agonist ivuxolimab. The receptor source for this set is an adult with an advanced solid tumor such as melanoma, head and neck, liver or kidney cancer.

V and J are TRBV10-1 and TRBJ1-6; weak D call: TRBD1 (6 bases). Looked up from germline, CDR1 is WNHNN and CDR2 is SYGVQD (reference sequence). Trimming removed 4 bases at V and 7 bases at J, with 8 bases between. CDR3 length: 13 residues. The CDR3 is CASSVTGNSPLHF. For the CDR3, the DNA is TGCGCCAGCAGTGTTACAGGGAATTCACCCCTCCACTTT.

V and J are TRBV7-2 and TRBJ2-2, with 9 bases lining up with TRBD2. Germline CDR1 reads SGHTA; CDR2 reads FQGNSA. The trim removed 1 base at V and 4 bases at J, leaving 1 base unmatched. This CDR3 is built from 15 residues. The CDR3 sequence: CASSLVAGATGELFF. In DNA, the CDR3 is TGTGCCAGCAGCTTAGTAGCGGGGGCCACCGGGGAGCTGTTTTTT.

The chain combines TRBV19 with TRBJ1-3; D is undetermined. This CDR3 is 11 amino acids long. V was clipped by 7 bases and J by 7 bases, with 8 bases between them. Per germline, CDR1 LNHDA and CDR2 SQIVND (reference sequence). The CDR3 DNA reads as TGTGCCAGTAAAGACCGGAACACCATATATTTT. This gives the protein CASKDRNTIYF.

V is TRBV19 and J is TRBJ1-3; D unclear. CDR1 and CDR2 from the germline V gene are LNHDA and SQIVND (reference sequence). The length of the CDR3 is 16 residues. Trimming removed 2 bases from V and 0 bases from J, with 11 bases in between. The CDR3: CASSILAGYSGNTIYF. CDR3 nucleotides: TGTGCCAGTAGTATACTGGCAGGTTACTCTGGAAACACCATATATTTT. The full variable domain, with the rest looked up from reference TRBV19 and TRBJ1-3, is DGGITQSPKYLFRKEGQNVTLSCEQNLNHDAMYWYRQDPGQGLRLIYYSQIVNDFQKGDIAEGYSVSREKKESFPLTVTSAQKNPTAFYLCASSILAGYSGNTIYFGEGSWLTVV.

V and J are TRBV27 and TRBJ1-6; D is ambiguous. The V end lost 2 bases, the J end lost 8 bases, and 10 bases lay between the germline ends. There are 14 residues in the CDR3. Germline V gene data show CDR1 as MNHEY and CDR2 as SMNVEV (reference sequence). In nucleotides, the CDR3 is TGTGCCAGCAGTTTAGGGGTGCAACATTCACCCCTCCACTTT. It yields the protein CASSLGVQHSPLHF.

This rearrangement joins TRBV28 to TRBJ2-3, with a weak D call TRBD1 (6 bases). CDR3 length: 15 residues. From germline, CDR1 is MDHEN and CDR2 SYDVKM. V was shortened by 2 bases and J by 1 base, with 10 bases between the two germline ends. This chain's CDR3 is CASSLIRGGTDTQYF. The CDR3 DNA sequence: TGTGCCAGCAGTTTAATCAGGGGCGGCACAGATACGCAGTATTTT.

The V and J genes are TRBV5-4 and TRBJ2-7; D gene ambiguous. Germline V CDR1 and CDR2: SGHNT, YYREEE (reference sequence). With 0 bases removed from V and 5 bases from J, the gap between germline ends came to 6 bases. The CDR3 extends over 12 amino acids. DNA for the CDR3: TGTGCCAGCAGCTTGGGCTTGGACGAGCAGTACTTC. It encodes CASSLGLDEQYF.

The rearrangement joins TRBV30 to TRBJ1-2; 8 nucleotides agree with TRBD1. The ends lost 2 bases at V and 5 bases at J; junction bases unmatched: 7. CDR1 GTSNPN and CDR2 SVGIG come from the germline V gene (reference sequence). The CDR3 is 14 residues long. For the CDR3, the DNA is TGTGCCTGGAGTTGGACAGGGAGAGGATATGGCTACACCTTC. Encoded protein: CAWSWTGRGYGYTF.

This rearrangement joins TRBV27 to TRBJ2-4; D is perhaps TRBD1 (5 bases). Germline values: CDR1 MNHEY, CDR2 SMNVEV (reference sequence). This CDR3 region has 15 residues. V dropped 3 bases and J dropped 0 bases, with 9 bases sitting between them. CDR3 nucleotides: TGTGCCAGCAGTTTGCAAGGGGTAGCCAAAAACATTCAGTACTTC. Its translation is CASSLQGVAKNIQYF.

This clone showed up just a few times. The genes are TRBV6-1 and TRBJ2-4, with D possibly TRBD1 on 6 matching bases. Trimming stripped 7 bases from V and 3 bases from J, with 16 bases between. Germline CDR1 MNHNS, CDR2 SASEGT. CDR3 length equals 15 residues. In DNA, the CDR3 is TGTGCCAGCACCCGCACAGGGACGATCAAAAACATTCAGTACTTC. The encoded protein is CASTRTGTIKNIQYF.

The chain links TRBV5-1 to TRBJ2-5; possible D gene TRBD1, 6 bases. From germline, CDR1 is SGHRS and CDR2 YFSETQ. Trimming left V 0 bases short and J 5 bases short, with 14 bases between. This CDR3 contains 15 residues. The CDR3 loop is CASSLVPHRGETQYF. CDR3 nucleotides: TGCGCCAGCAGCTTGGTTCCTCATAGGGGGGAGACCCAGTACTTC.

The V call is TRBV9, the J call TRBJ1-3; D not resolved. CDR3 length: 13 residues. V lost 3 bases and J 1 base, leaving 5 bases between the germline ends. The germline V gene encodes CDR1 SGDLS and CDR2 YYNGEE. The CDR3: CASSESSGNTIYF. In nucleotides, the CDR3 is TGTGCCAGCAGCGAATCTTCTGGAAACACCATATATTTT. Looking up the rest from reference TRBV9 and TRBJ1-3 gives the full variable domain: DSGVTQTPKHLITATGQRVTLRCSPRSGDLSVYWYQQSLDQGLQFLIQYYNGEERAKGNILERFSAQQFPDLHSELNLSSLELGDSALYFCASSESSGNTIYFGEGSWLTVV.

The rearrangement joins TRBV7-9 to TRBJ2-2; D is tentatively TRBD1 or TRBD2 (5 bases each). The CDR3 sequence is 16 residues long. Trimming cost V 1 base and J 4 bases, with 13 bases left between them. Germline loops: CDR1 SEHNR, CDR2 FQNEAQ (reference sequence). CDR3 residues: CASSLVGAVLTGELFF. CDR3 sequence (DNA): TGTGCCAGCAGCTTAGTCGGGGCGGTCCTCACCGGGGAGCTGTTTTTT.

This clone was observed a few times. The J gene is TRBJ1-2, the V gene TRBV4-2; D remains ambiguous. CDR3 length: 14 amino acids. V was shortened by 4 bases and J by 8 bases, with 17 bases between the two germline ends. CDR1 and CDR2 (germline): LGHNA, YNFKEQ. CDR3 sequence reads: CASSPGAAREGYTF. The CDR3 nucleotides are TGTGCCAGCAGCCCCGGAGCGGCTCGGGAGGGCTACACCTTC.

The chain couples TRBV19 to TRBJ2-2; possibly TRBD1 or TRBD2 for D (5 bases each). There are 16 residues in the CDR3. V was shortened by 7 bases and J by 4 bases, with 19 bases between the two germline ends. Germline V lookup: CDR1 LNHDA, CDR2 SQIVND (reference sequence). The CDR3 sequence is CASTSTGTRVTGELFF. The CDR3 nucleotides are TGTGCCAGTACATCGACGGGGACGAGGGTCACCGGGGAGCTGTTTTTT.

The chain couples TRBV7-9 to TRBJ2-4; D call uncertain. With 1 base removed from V and 8 bases from J, the gap between germline ends came to 15 bases. The CDR3 totals 15 residues. Per the germline V gene, CDR1 is SEHNR and CDR2 is FQNEAQ (reference sequence). As DNA, the CDR3 is TGTGCCAGCAGCTTAGAGGGCCGGTCCTGGGACATTCAGTACTTC. Protein sequence: CASSLEGRSWDIQYF.

V and J are TRBV7-2 and TRBJ2-5; 11 bases map to TRBD2. CDR1 and CDR2 (germline): SGHTA, FQGNSA. J was trimmed by 5 bases and V by 1 base; bases with no gene match: 3. CDR3 size: 15 residues. The CDR3 DNA sequence: TGTGCCAGCAGCTTAGGACTAGCGGGATGGGAGACCCAGTACTTC. Translation: CASSLGLAGWETQYF.

The V gene is TRBV9, the J gene TRBJ2-6, with a possible D match to TRBD1 (6 bases). V lost 4 bases, J lost 1 base, and 15 bases lay in between. Per the germline V gene, CDR1 is SGDLS and CDR2 is YYNGEE. This CDR3 has 17 residues. The CDR3 sequence is CASSTHSTGSGANVLTF. Here the CDR3 DNA reads TGTGCCAGCAGCACCCACAGTACAGGGTCTGGGGCCAACGTCCTGACTTTC.

V usage is TRBV11-2 and J usage is TRBJ1-2, with a weak D call TRBD1 (5 bases). Germline lookup yields CDR1 SGHAT and CDR2 FQNNGV. Trimming stripped 5 bases from V and 1 base from J, with 20 bases between. The length of the CDR3 is 17 residues. The CDR3: CASSTSGNTIINYGYTF. The CDR3 bases are TGTGCCAGCAGCACGTCAGGGAACACTATTATTAACTATGGCTACACCTTC.

The V call is TRBV2, the J call TRBJ2-1; a weak D match, TRBD2 (5 bases). The germline CDR1 and CDR2 sequences are SNHLY and FYNNEI. V was shortened by 7 bases and J by 2 bases, with 15 bases between the two germline ends. The CDR3 totals 15 residues. CDR3 sequence (DNA): TGTGCCAGCACTCAGCGGTTAGGTGCCTACAATGAGCAGTTCTTC. Its translation: CASTQRLGAYNEQFF. The full variable domain, completed using reference TRBV2 and TRBJ2-1, is EPEVTQTPSHQVTQMGQEVILRCVPISNHLYFYWYRQILGQKVEFLVSFYNNEISEKSEIFDDQFSVERPDGSNFTLKIRSTKLEDSAMYFCASTQRLGAYNEQFFGPGTRLTVL.

V usage is TRBV4-3 and J usage is TRBJ2-1; D unresolved. Deletions cut 0 bases from V and 8 bases from J, with 11 bases between. The CDR3 consists of 14 residues. Looked up from germline, CDR1 is LGHNA and CDR2 is YSLEER. The CDR3 here is CASSQDPLGYEQFF. DNA for the CDR3: TGCGCCAGCAGCCAAGATCCCTTGGGATATGAGCAGTTCTTC.

This chain links TRBV9 with TRBJ2-5; the D call may be TRBD1 or TRBD2 (5 bases each). V gave up 3 bases and J gave up 4 bases, with 10 bases separating them. This CDR3 is 13 amino acids long. In germline, CDR1 is SGDLS, CDR2 YYNGEE. The CDR3 loop is CASSAGPRETQYF. The CDR3 DNA reads TGTGCCAGCAGCGCGGGACCGCGAGAGACCCAGTACTTC.

The chain employs TRBV12-5 and TRBJ2-5, with TRBD2 matching 9 bases. The CDR3 is 14 residues long. V lost 3 bases, J lost 5 bases, and 4 bases stayed unmatched. The germline V gene encodes CDR1 LGHNT and CDR2 FRNRAP. The CDR3 DNA is TGTGCTAGTGGTTTTAGCGGGAGAGGGGAGACCCAGTACTTC. Its translation is CASGFSGRGETQYF.

The CDR3 sequence: CASSLGRGTQYF. The CDR3 DNA follows: TGCGCCAGCAGCCTCGGGAGGGGGACCCAGTACTTC. The chain uses TRBV5-1 and TRBJ2-5, with 8 bases identical to TRBD2. CDR1 and CDR2 from the germline V gene are SGHRS and YFSETQ. CDR3 size: 12 residues. The trim removed 4 bases at V and 7 bases at J, leaving 3 bases unmatched.

This clone turned up a few times. The chain couples TRBV2 to TRBJ2-2, with 7 bases identical to TRBD2. The CDR3 has 15 residues. Germline V gives CDR1 SNHLY, CDR2 FYNNEI. V lost 5 bases, J lost 0 bases, and 3 bases stayed unmatched. DNA for the CDR3: TGTGCCAGCAGTTGGGACTACGCGAACACCGGGGAGCTGTTTTTT. Translated, it gives CASSWDYANTGELFF.

Turning to this clone: Compared with germline, one end of the junction differs, possibly owing to a read error. This chain links TRBV7-7 with TRBJ2-5, with D tentatively TRBD2 (6 bases). The CDR3 length is 14 residues. Germline CDR1 SSHAT, CDR2 FNYEAQ (reference sequence). CDR3 sequence reads: CASSFGPGRETQYF. CDR3 bases: TGTGCTAGCAGCTTTGGGCCAGGGAGGGAGACCCAGTACTTC.

The CDR3: CASSQGGLLETQYF. The CDR3 bases are TGTGCCAGCAGCCAAGGGGGGCTACTTGAGACCCAGTACTTC. This rearrangement joins TRBV14 to TRBJ2-5; weak D call: TRBD1 (6 bases). Germline V gene lookup returns CDR1 SGHDN and CDR2 FVKESK. V lost 1 base and J lost 5, with 11 bases in between. The CDR3 spans 14 residues. Together with reference TRBV14 and TRBJ2-5, the CDR3 gives the full variable domain: EAGVTQFPSHSVIEKGQTVTLRCDPISGHDNLYWYRRVMGKEIKFLLHFVKESKQDESGMPNNRFLAERTGGTYSTLKVQPAELEDSGVYFCASSQGGLLETQYFGPGTRLLVL.

The V call is TRBV6-6, the J call TRBJ2-5; D perhaps matches TRBD2 (5 bases). Germline CDR1 MNHNY, CDR2 SVGAGI (reference sequence). V lost 5 bases and J lost 5, with 9 bases in between. The CDR3 totals 12 residues. The CDR3 loop is CASSSGPETQYF. CDR3 sequence (DNA): TGTGCCAGCAGTAGCGGCCCCGAGACCCAGTACTTC.

In regard to this clone: Germline and junction disagree at one end, which may indicate a read error. This sequence joins TRBV19 and TRBJ2-2, with D possibly TRBD2 on 5 matching bases. This CDR3 comprises 14 residues. Germline loops: CDR1 LNHDA, CDR2 SQIVND (reference sequence). CDR3 sequence: CASRLVYDTGELFF. The CDR3 bases are TGTGCCAGTAGACTAGTTTATGACACCGGAGAGCTGTTTTTT. Full variable domain (outside the CDR3, taken from reference TRBV19 and TRBJ2-2): DGGITQSPKYLFRKEGQNVTLSCEQNLNHDAMYWYRQDPGQGLRLIYYSQIVNDFQKGDIAEGYSVSREKKESFPLTVTSAQKNPTAFYLCASRLVYDTGELFFGEGSRLTVL.

In the case of this clone: The junction and the germline gene differ at one end; a read error may be behind it. This chain uses TRBV5-3 with TRBJ2-7; D not certain. TRBV5-3 is an ORF for which the function is uncertain. The CDR3 sequence is 15 residues long. CDR3 DNA: TGTGCCAGCAGCTCAACAGACTCCCAGCTTTACGAGCAGTACTTC. It codes for CASSSTDSQLYEQYF.